This passage covers 24 T cell receptor beta chains from one sample sequenced in a study of T cells in tumors after PD-1 blockade. TCRdb's copy holds only in-frame clones and misses some; the assay was immunoSEQ multiplex PCR. The sample holds around 51,000 clones; 65% to 85% are singletons and the top ten take roughly 4.1%. The material was PBMCs, obtained before anti-PD-1 treatment. The receptors here all came from a human donor with basal cell carcinoma.

This sequence joins TRBV2 and TRBJ2-2; weak D call: TRBD2 (7 bases). Germline loops: CDR1 SNHLY, CDR2 FYNNEI. This CDR3 contains 14 residues. The ends were cut back, 7 bases at V and 5 bases at J, with 14 bases in the middle. Written as DNA, the CDR3 is TGTGCCAGCAATACGGGGGGCGGGACCGGGGAGCTGTTTTTT. This translates into CASNTGGGTGELFF.

V and J are TRBV3-1 (or the pseudogene TRBV3-2) and TRBJ1-2; 11 positions match TRBD1. The CDR3 is made up of 15 amino acids. From germline, CDR1 is LGHDT and CDR2 YNNKEL (reference sequence). J was trimmed by 6 bases and V by 2 bases; bases with no gene match: 5. The CDR3 reads CASSQLGQGEDGYTF. The DNA for the CDR3 is TGTGCCAGCAGCCAATTGGGACAGGGGGAAGATGGCTACACCTTC.

The gene calls are TRBV2 and TRBJ2-4; 7 bases fit TRBD2. The germline gives CDR1 SNHLY, CDR2 FYNNEI. The J segment lost 2 bases and the V segment lost 5 bases, leaving 6 bases of the junction unmatched. The CDR3 is 15 residues long. CDR3 amino acids: CASSISGVPKNIQYF. CDR3 sequence (DNA): TGTGCCAGCAGTATAAGCGGGGTTCCCAAAAACATTCAGTACTTC.

J is TRBJ1-3 and V is TRBV20-1; the D is unclear. Germline V CDR1 and CDR2: DFQATT, SNEGSKA (reference sequence). Between the trimmed V and J ends, which lost 3 bases and 4 bases, there was a span of 4 bases. The length of the CDR3 is 11 residues. The CDR3 spells CSARGGNTIYF. CDR3 coding DNA: TGCAGTGCTAGGGGCGGAAACACCATATATTTT.

This clone was recorded only once. The chain employs TRBV7-9 and TRBJ1-2, with a tentative D call TRBD1 (5 bases). The V end was cut by 2 bases, the J end by 5 bases, with 15 bases between. Germline values: CDR1 SEHNR, CDR2 FQNEAQ (reference sequence). The CDR3 runs 15 residues. The CDR3 DNA sequence: TGTGCCAGCAGCTTATCAAGGGGAGAACCATATGGCTACACCTTC. As protein: CASSLSRGEPYGYTF.

The genes are TRBV4-2 and TRBJ2-3; D perhaps matches TRBD1 (5 bases). V was pared by 0 bases and J by 1 base, with 14 bases between. CDR3 size: 17 residues. Germline V gives CDR1 LGHNA, CDR2 YNFKEQ. DNA of the CDR3: TGTGCCAGCAGCCAAGATCCCGGACACTCGGGCACAGATACGCAGTATTTT. This gives the protein CASSQDPGHSGTDTQYF.

The chain combines TRBV7-8 with TRBJ1-2; D ambiguous. This CDR3 is 13 amino acids long. The germline V gene has CDR1 SGHVS and CDR2 FQNEAQ. V was clipped by 5 bases and J by 2 bases, with 9 bases between them. The CDR3 spells CASSLGRNYGYTF. Here the CDR3 DNA reads TGTGCCAGCAGCCTTGGACGGAACTATGGCTACACCTTC.

This clone was detected only once. The V call is TRBV6-5, the J call TRBJ2-1; 9 bases are shared with TRBD1. V lost 6 bases, J lost 10 bases, and 10 bases stayed unmatched. Germline-derived CDR1 and CDR2 are MNHEY and SVGAGI. The CDR3 totals 14 residues. Written as DNA, the CDR3 is TGTGCCAGCAGCCTAGGGACAGGGAATAGGGAGCAGTTCTTC. This gives the protein CASSLGTGNREQFF.

The chain has TRBV28 and TRBJ2-3; either TRBD1 or TRBD2 may supply D (5 bases each). V was shortened by 7 bases and J by 2 bases, with 13 bases between the two germline ends. The CDR3 has 14 residues. CDR1 and CDR2 (germline): MDHEN, SYDVKM. The CDR3 loop reads CASTLEGLTDTQYF. Written as DNA, the CDR3 is TGTGCCAGCACCTTAGAGGGGCTCACAGATACGCAGTATTTT. The full variable domain, completed using reference TRBV28 and TRBJ2-3, is DVKVTQSSRYLVKRTGEKVFLECVQDMDHENMFWYRQDPGLGLRLIYFSYDVKMKEKGDIPEGYSVSREKKERFSLILESASTNQTSMYLCASTLEGLTDTQYFGPGTRLTVL.

The chain joins TRBV13 to TRBJ2-1; 8 bases line up with TRBD2. This CDR3 is 17 amino acids long. Losses at the gene ends were 5 bases for V and 5 bases for J; bases not matched to a gene: 14. Germline V gives CDR1 PRHDT, CDR2 FYEKMQ (reference sequence). The CDR3 region is CASSPSSWTSPNNEQFF. The DNA of the CDR3 is TGTGCCAGCAGCCCCTCGTCCTGGACTAGCCCCAACAATGAGCAGTTCTTC. Full variable domain (outside the CDR3, taken from reference TRBV13 and TRBJ2-1): AAGVIQSPRHLIKEKRETATLKCYPIPRHDTVYWYQQGPGQDPQFLISFYEKMQSDKGSIPDRFSAQQFSDYHSELNMSSLELGDSALYFCASSPSSWTSPNNEQFFGPGTRLTVL.

The rearrangement uses TRBV18 and TRBJ1-5; TRBD1 might be the D (6 bases). CDR3 length: 16 amino acids. Trimming removed 5 bases from V and 3 bases from J, with 17 bases in between. CDR1 and CDR2 (germline): KGHSH, LQKENI. The CDR3 region has the DNA TGTGCCAGCTCATTCGATCGCCGGGACACCAATCAGCCCCAGCATTTT. This gives the protein CASSFDRRDTNQPQHF. Using reference TRBV18 and TRBJ1-5 for the parts outside the CDR3, the full variable domain is NAGVMQNPRHLVRRRGQEARLRCSPMKGHSHVYWYRQLPEEGLKFMVYLQKENIIDESGMPKERFSAEFPKEGPSILRIQQVVRGDSAAYFCASSFDRRDTNQPQHFGDGTRLSIL.

This clone was recorded only once. This sequence joins TRBV9 and TRBJ2-5; possible D gene TRBD1, 6 bases. The germline V gene has CDR1 SGDLS and CDR2 YYNGEE. Between the trimmed V and J ends, which lost 0 bases and 3 bases, there was a span of 12 bases. The CDR3 sequence is 15 residues long. CDR3 amino acids: CASSVAAGVEETQYF. The CDR3 DNA reads TGTGCCAGCAGCGTAGCTGCAGGGGTGGAAGAGACCCAGTACTTC.

The rearrangement uses TRBV4-1 and TRBJ2-6; 9 bases fit TRBD1. V dropped 0 bases and J dropped 1; count of bases not matched to a gene: 7. Looked up from germline, CDR1 is MGHRA and CDR2 is YSYEKL. This CDR3 is built from 19 residues. The CDR3, as DNA: TGCGCCAGCAGCCAAGAGGTGGGACAGGGCGATTCTGGGGCCAACGTCCTGACTTTC. It is translated as CASSQEVGQGDSGANVLTF.

The chain links TRBV19 to TRBJ2-7, with 12 positions matching TRBD2. V was clipped by 3 bases and J by 2 bases; unmatched bases: 2. The CDR3 runs to 15 residues. CDR1 is LNHDA and CDR2 is SQIVND in the germline V gene (reference sequence). CDR3 sequence reads: CASSIGTSGPYEQYF. The CDR3 DNA reads as TGTGCCAGTAGTATTGGGACTAGCGGGCCCTACGAGCAGTACTTC.

On this clone itself: The same CDR3 also results from other DNA sequences found in this sample. The chain joins TRBV27 to TRBJ2-2; TRBD2 agrees at 7 bases. The CDR3 extends over 14 amino acids. Germline loops: CDR1 MNHEY, CDR2 SMNVEV (reference sequence). The V segment lost 8 bases and the J segment 7 bases; nucleotides outside the gene matches: 10. CDR3 bases: TGTGCCAGCCGCCGTCTGGGGGGGGGCGGGGAGCTGTTTTTT. Encoded protein: CASRRLGGGGELFF.

The J gene is TRBJ2-1, the V gene TRBV19, with 11 bases lining up with TRBD2. The CDR3 length is 13 residues. The ends lost 6 bases at V and 9 bases at J; junction bases unmatched: 4. In germline, CDR1 is LNHDA, CDR2 SQIVND (reference sequence). The CDR3 DNA reads as TGTGCCAGTAGCCCCGGGACTAGCGGTGAGCAGTTCTTC. As protein: CASSPGTSGEQFF.

The rearrangement joins TRBV7-9 to TRBJ2-1, with 8 nucleotides matching TRBD2. CDR1 is SEHNR and CDR2 is FQNEAQ in the germline V gene (reference sequence). The J segment lost 0 bases and the V segment lost 7 bases, leaving 11 bases of the junction unmatched. The CDR3 is made up of 17 amino acids. The DNA of the CDR3 is TGTGCCAGCACCAAGAGACTAGCGCAAAGCTCCTACAATGAGCAGTTCTTC. Residues: CASTKRLAQSSYNEQFF.

This chain links TRBV19 with TRBJ1-5; 7 bases line up with TRBD1. The CDR3 loop spans 14 amino acids. Trimming removed 5 bases from V and 3 bases from J; junction bases left unmatched: 4. Germline-derived CDR1 and CDR2 are LNHDA and SQIVND (reference sequence). CDR3 sequence: CASSPQGTNQPQHF. In nucleotides, the CDR3 is TGTGCCAGTAGTCCACAGGGGACCAATCAGCCCCAGCATTTT.

The rearrangement joins TRBV5-1 to TRBJ1-1; D gene unclear. There are 13 residues in the CDR3. The V end lost 4 bases, the J end lost 3 bases, and 10 bases lay between the germline ends. The germline V gene has CDR1 SGHRS and CDR2 YFSETQ. The CDR3 region is CASSLTGYTEAFF. For the CDR3, the DNA is TGCGCCAGCAGCCTGACGGGCTACACTGAAGCTTTCTTT. Using reference TRBV5-1 and TRBJ1-1 for the parts outside the CDR3, the full variable domain is KAGVTQTPRYLIKTRGQQVTLSCSPISGHRSVSWYQQTPGQGLQFLFEYFSETQRNKGNFPGRFSGRQFSNSRSEMNVSTLELGDSALYLCASSLTGYTEAFFGQGTRLTVV.

The chain has TRBV15 and TRBJ1-5; D is perhaps TRBD1 (6 bases). Germline V gives CDR1 LNHNV, CDR2 YYDKDF (reference sequence). The CDR3 has 20 residues. V shed 0 bases and J shed 2 bases, with 23 bases lying between them. CDR3 coding DNA: TGTGCCACCAGCAGAGAGGGGGCAGGTCGGATAAAGGGTGGCAATCAGCCCCAGCATTTT. It yields the protein CATSREGAGRIKGGNQPQHF.

Here the CDR3 reads CAWSVTGVPSYEQYF. Here the CDR3 DNA reads TGTGCCTGGAGTGTGACAGGGGTCCCCTCCTACGAGCAGTACTTC. The chain carries TRBV30 and TRBJ2-7; 8 bases align to TRBD1. V lost 0 bases, J lost 0 bases, and 4 bases stayed unmatched. This CDR3 is 15 amino acids long. Germline values: CDR1 GTSNPN, CDR2 SVGIG (reference sequence). Based on the CDR3 plus reference TRBV30 and TRBJ2-7, the full variable domain is SQTIHQWPATLVQPVGSPLSLECTVEGTSNPNLYWYRQAAGRGLQLLFYSVGIGQISSEVPQNLSASRPQDRQFILSSKKLLLSDSGFYLCAWSVTGVPSYEQYFGPGTRLTVT.

The chain links TRBV6-1 to TRBJ1-5; D gene unclear. CDR1 and CDR2 from the germline V gene are MNHNS and SASEGT. This CDR3 comprises 14 residues. Trimming left V 1 base short and J 7 bases short, with 11 bases between. CDR3 region: CASSEERAGQPQHF. The DNA for the CDR3 is TGTGCCAGCAGTGAAGAACGGGCAGGCCAGCCCCAGCATTTT.

V and J are TRBV10-3 and TRBJ1-1, with 7 bases identical to TRBD1. Germline lookup yields CDR1 ENHRY and CDR2 SYGVKD. V shed 5 bases and J 3 bases; nucleotides not matched to a gene: 3. CDR3 length: 13 residues. The CDR3 sequence is CAISRTGDTEAFF. The CDR3 DNA sequence: TGTGCCATCAGTAGAACAGGGGACACTGAAGCTTTCTTT.

Comment on this clone: The sample carries other DNA sequences with the same CDR3. The chain links TRBV7-9 to TRBJ1-1, with D tentatively TRBD1 (5 bases). This CDR3 has 13 residues. Deletions cut 1 base from V and 5 bases from J, with 8 bases between. Germline V CDR1 and CDR2: SEHNR, FQNEAQ (reference sequence). CDR3 nucleotides: TGTGCCAGCAGCTTAGGCCAGGGTACTGAAGCTTTCTTT. Translated: CASSLGQGTEAFF. The full variable domain, its missing parts supplied by reference TRBV7-9 and TRBJ1-1, is DTGVSQNPRHKITKRGQNVTFRCDPISEHNRLYWYRQTLGQGPEFLTYFQNEAQLEKSRLLSDRFSAERPKGSFSTLEIQRTEQGDSAMYLCASSLGQGTEAFFGQGTRLTVV.